This paragraph covers one T cell receptor (beta chain) sequence. The antigen remains undetermined. This entry belongs to a study of beta chain features in type 1 diabetes. Via CD45RO/CCR7/CD25/CD127/CD95/CD27, cells of the CD4+ naive, central memory, regulatory and stem cell-like memory subsets were sorted. The authors reverse transcribed all of the isolated RNA, so sequencing captured expressed TCRB transcripts. The method was immunoSEQ multiplex PCR; TCRdb's version includes in-frame clones alone and lacks a portion of them. The repertoire includes about 70,000 clones, nearly 50% of them detected once, and 0.7% sits in the top ten. Broader study findings: Moderate yet significant TCRB CDR3 shortening was seen in Type 1 diabetes patients in all four CD4+ subsets. Short templates might get an advantage during PCR, and this would be equal in patients and controls.

Germline V lookup: CDR1 LNHDA, CDR2 SQIVND (reference sequence). The junction had 4 bases not matched to a gene; V was cut back by 6 bases and J by 3 bases. The length of the CDR3 is 14 residues. The chain links TRBV19 to TRBJ1-2; 10 positions match TRBD1. The sequenced sample was central memory CD4+ T cells from blood. The sequence was obtained from a man aged 30 to 45 with type 1 diabetes. The CDR3 spells CASRTGTGDYGYTF. CDR3 bases: TGTGCCAGTAGGACCGGGACAGGGGACTATGGCTACACCTTC.